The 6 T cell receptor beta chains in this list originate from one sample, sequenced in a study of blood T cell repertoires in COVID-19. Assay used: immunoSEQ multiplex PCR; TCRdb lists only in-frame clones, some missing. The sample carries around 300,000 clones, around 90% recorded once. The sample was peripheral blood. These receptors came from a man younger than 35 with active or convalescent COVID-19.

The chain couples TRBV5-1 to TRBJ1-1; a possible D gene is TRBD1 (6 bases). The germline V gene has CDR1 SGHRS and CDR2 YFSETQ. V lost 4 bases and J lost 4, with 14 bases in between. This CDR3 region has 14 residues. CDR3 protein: CASSLIQGSTEAFF. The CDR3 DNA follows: TGCGCCAGCAGCCTGATACAGGGATCCACTGAAGCTTTCTTT.

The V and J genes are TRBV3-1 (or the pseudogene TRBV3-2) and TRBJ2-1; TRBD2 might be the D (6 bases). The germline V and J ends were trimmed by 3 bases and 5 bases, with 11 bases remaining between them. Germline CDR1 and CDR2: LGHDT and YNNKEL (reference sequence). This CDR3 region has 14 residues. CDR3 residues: CASSQRRGNNEQFF. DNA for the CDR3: TGTGCCAGCAGCCAGAGGCGGGGCAACAATGAGCAGTTCTTC.

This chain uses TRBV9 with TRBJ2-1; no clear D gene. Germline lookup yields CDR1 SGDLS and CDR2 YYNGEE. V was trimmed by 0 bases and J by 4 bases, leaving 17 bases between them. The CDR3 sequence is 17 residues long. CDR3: CASSVAPEARSYNEQFF. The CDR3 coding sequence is TGTGCCAGCAGCGTAGCCCCCGAGGCGAGGAGTTACAATGAGCAGTTCTTC. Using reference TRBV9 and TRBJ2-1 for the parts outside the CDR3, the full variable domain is DSGVTQTPKHLITATGQRVTLRCSPRSGDLSVYWYQQSLDQGLQFLIQYYNGEERAKGNILERFSAQQFPDLHSELNLSSLELGDSALYFCASSVAPEARSYNEQFFGPGTRLTVL.

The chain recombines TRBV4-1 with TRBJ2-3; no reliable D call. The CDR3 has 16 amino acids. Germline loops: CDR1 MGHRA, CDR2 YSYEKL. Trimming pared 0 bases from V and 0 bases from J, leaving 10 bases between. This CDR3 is CASSQEFGGSTDTQYF. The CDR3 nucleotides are TGCGCCAGCAGCCAAGAATTTGGCGGAAGCACAGATACGCAGTATTTT.

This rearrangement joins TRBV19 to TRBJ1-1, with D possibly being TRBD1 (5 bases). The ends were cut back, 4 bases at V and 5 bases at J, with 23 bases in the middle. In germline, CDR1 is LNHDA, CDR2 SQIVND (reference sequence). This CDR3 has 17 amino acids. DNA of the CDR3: TGTGCCAGTAGTAAAATGGCCCTCAGGGTAAGTGGGACTGAAGCTTTCTTT. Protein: CASSKMALRVSGTEAFF.

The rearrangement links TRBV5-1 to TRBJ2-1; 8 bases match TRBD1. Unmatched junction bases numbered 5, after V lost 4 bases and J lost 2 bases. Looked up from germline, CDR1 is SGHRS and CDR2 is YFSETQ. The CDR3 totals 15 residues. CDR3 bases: TGCGCCAGCAGCCAAACGGGACAGGCCTACAATGAGCAGTTCTTC. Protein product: CASSQTGQAYNEQFF.